Listed here are 6 T cell receptor beta chains from one sample, sequenced in a study of blood T cell repertoires in COVID-19 (dated by TCRdb to between 2020 and 2021). The library was prepared using the immunoSEQ multiplex PCR assay. Entries here come from immuneACCESS through TCRdb and include only in-frame sequences with V and J called. Some clones fail to appear in such tables; in the studies checked, an unresolved V gene covers under half of the shortfall, and the cause of the remainder is unknown. In all, the sample holds 150,000 to 200,000 clones, and approximately 85% of those were seen once. Roughly 9.6% of the sample lies in the top ten. Sequenced: peripheral blood. These receptors were obtained from a man aged 55 to 69 with active or convalescent COVID-19.

The rearrangement uses TRBV29-1 and TRBJ2-1; TRBD1 aligns across 8 bases. Germline V CDR1 and CDR2: SQVTM, ANQGSEA. V trimming: 6 bases; J trimming: 0 bases; junction bases outside the gene matches: 4. The CDR3 contains 14 residues. The CDR3 sequence: CSVAGTGSYNEQFF. The CDR3 DNA reads TGCAGCGTGGCCGGGACAGGCTCCTACAATGAGCAGTTCTTC.

The table lists this clone with a count of one. The chain couples TRBV11-2 to TRBJ1-1; the D gene is possibly TRBD1 (5 bases). Between the trimmed V and J ends, which lost 5 bases and 4 bases, there was a span of 14 bases. Germline CDR1 is SGHAT and CDR2 is FQNNGV. The CDR3 is made up of 14 amino acids. In DNA form, the CDR3 reads TGTGCCAGCAGCCCCGGGGGGGACGGCACTGAAGCTTTCTTT. Its translation: CASSPGGDGTEAFF. The full variable domain, rest sourced from reference TRBV11-2 and TRBJ1-1, is EAGVAQSPRYKIIEKRQSVAFWCNPISGHATLYWYQQILGQGPKLLIQFQNNGVVDDSQLPKDRFSAERLKGVDSTLKIQPAKLEDSAVYLCASSPGGDGTEAFFGQGTRLTVV.

CDR3 bases: TGTGCCAGCAGCGACAGGGGCCCAGGGGATGAAAAACTGTTTTTT. This translates into CASSDRGPGDEKLFF. The chain couples TRBV6-5 to TRBJ1-4, with 8 bases identical to TRBD1. Trimming at V came to 6 bases and at J to 6 bases, leaving 9 bases not matched to a gene. CDR3 size: 15 residues. CDR1 and CDR2 from the germline V gene are MNHEY and SVGAGI.

A single count supports this clone. This sequence joins TRBV6-5 and TRBJ2-7; 9 bases are shared with TRBD1. With V trimmed by 6 bases and J by 3 bases, 3 bases remained unmatched. The CDR3 totals 13 residues. Germline V gene data show CDR1 as MNHEY and CDR2 as SVGAGI. The CDR3 coding sequence is TGTGCCAGCAGCATGGACAGGGGCTACGAGCAGTACTTC. Amino acid sequence: CASSMDRGYEQYF.

The chain is built from TRBV5-1 and TRBJ2-2; 9 bases fit TRBD2. The V segment lost 6 bases and the J segment 0 bases; nucleotides outside the gene matches: 9. Germline lookup yields CDR1 SGHRS and CDR2 YFSETQ. This CDR3 has 17 amino acids. As DNA, the CDR3 is TGCGCCAGCAACCGTGTCCCTAGCGGGGCGAACACCGGGGAGCTGTTTTTT. This codes for CASNRVPSGANTGELFF.

The chain links TRBV18 to TRBJ2-7; TRBD1 matches 8 bases. The CDR3 extends over 15 amino acids. Per the germline V gene, CDR1 is KGHSH and CDR2 is LQKENI. V was pared by 0 bases and J by 3 bases, with 4 bases of the junction left unmatched. This chain's CDR3 is CASSPPDRAGYEQYF. DNA of the CDR3: TGTGCCAGCTCACCACCGGACAGGGCGGGCTACGAGCAGTACTTC.